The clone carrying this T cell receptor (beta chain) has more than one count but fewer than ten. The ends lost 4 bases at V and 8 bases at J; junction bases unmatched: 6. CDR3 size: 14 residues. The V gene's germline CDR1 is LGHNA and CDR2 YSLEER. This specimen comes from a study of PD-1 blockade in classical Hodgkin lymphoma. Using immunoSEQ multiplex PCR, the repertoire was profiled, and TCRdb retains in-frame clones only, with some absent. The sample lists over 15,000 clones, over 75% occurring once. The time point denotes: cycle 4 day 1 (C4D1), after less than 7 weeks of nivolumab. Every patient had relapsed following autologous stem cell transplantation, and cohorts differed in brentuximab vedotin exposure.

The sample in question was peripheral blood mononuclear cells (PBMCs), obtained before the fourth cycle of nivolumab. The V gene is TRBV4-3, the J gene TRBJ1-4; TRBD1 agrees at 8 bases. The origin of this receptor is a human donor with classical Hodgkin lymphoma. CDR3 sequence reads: CASSPQGAWEKLFF. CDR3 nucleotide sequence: TGCGCCAGCAGCCCGCAGGGGGCTTGGGAAAAACTGTTTTTT.